These T cell receptor beta chains were read from a single sample in a study of blood T cells in healthy people across ages. TCRdb processed the 5' RACE reads anew with MiXCR; each CDR3 protein has one entry. Of about 640,000 distinct CDR3 sequences listed, over 40% are singletons. The sample comprised blood. The receptors shown here come from a man older than 75 in good health. CDR3s include the opening cysteine and the closing phenylalanine or tryptophan. Fields, in order: D gene, V gene, clone size, J gene, CDR3 DNA, CDR3 protein. D genes are given only for firm matches. Clone size is not always given. Where it is, it says once, few, many or a class for expanded clones.

d_call: -
v_call: TRBV12-3/TRBV12-4
clone_size: few
j_call: TRBJ1-6
cdr3_nt: TGTGCCAAGGGATCACCCCTCCACTTT
cdr3_aa: CAKGSPLHF

d_call: TRBD1
v_call: TRBV29-1
clone_size: few
j_call: TRBJ2-5
cdr3_nt: TGCAGCGTTGAAGAGCCGGGACAGGGGGCAGTGGAGACCCAGTACTTC
cdr3_aa: CSVEEPGQGAVETQYF

d_call: -
v_call: TRBV12-3/TRBV12-4
clone_size: few
j_call: TRBJ1-6
cdr3_nt: TGTGCCAGCAGTTATGGACAGAATAATTCACCCCTCCACTTT
cdr3_aa: CASSYGQNNSPLHF

d_call: TRBD2
v_call: TRBV28
clone_size: few
j_call: TRBJ2-3
cdr3_nt: TGTGCCAGCAGACGTAGCGGGAGTAAAGATACGCAGTATTTT
cdr3_aa: CASRRSGSKDTQYF

d_call: TRBD1
v_call: TRBV24-1
clone_size: -
j_call: TRBJ1-2
cdr3_nt: TGTGCCACCAGTGATGGTCACAGGGGCTACAACGAGAACTATGGCTACACCTTC
cdr3_aa: CATSDGHRGYNENYGYTF

d_call: TRBD2
v_call: TRBV5-1
clone_size: once
j_call: TRBJ2-2
cdr3_nt: TGCGCCAGCAGCCCACTAGCGGGAGTTAACACCGGGGAGCTGTTTTTT
cdr3_aa: CASSPLAGVNTGELFF

d_call: TRBD2
v_call: TRBV28
clone_size: -
j_call: TRBJ2-1
cdr3_nt: TGTGCCAGCAATCCCTCCCGGGGTAGCGGGATTCGGGATGAGCAGTTCTTC
cdr3_aa: CASNPSRGSGIRDEQFF

d_call: -
v_call: TRBV7-2
clone_size: many
j_call: TRBJ2-3
cdr3_nt: TGTGCCAGCAGCTTAGCTAGCACAGATACGCAGTATTTT
cdr3_aa: CASSLASTDTQYF

d_call: TRBD2
v_call: TRBV7-2
clone_size: -
j_call: TRBJ2-5
cdr3_nt: TGTGCCAGCAGCTTAGAGTTCGGGGGGGCCGTAGAGACCCAGTACTTC
cdr3_aa: CASSLEFGGAVETQYF

d_call: -
v_call: TRBV3-1
clone_size: -
j_call: TRBJ1-5
cdr3_nt: TGTGCCAGCAGCCAAGCGGGTTTCAATCAGCCCCAGCATTTT
cdr3_aa: CASSQAGFNQPQHF

d_call: -
v_call: TRBV28
clone_size: few
j_call: TRBJ1-4
cdr3_nt: TGTGCCAGCGCAGTAGGAGGGGCAACTAATGAAAAACTGTTTTTT
cdr3_aa: CASAVGGATNEKLFF

d_call: TRBD2
v_call: TRBV7-9
clone_size: -
j_call: TRBJ2-3
cdr3_nt: TGTGCCAGCAGCCTACTACTAGCGGGTCCCACAGATACGCAGTATTTT
cdr3_aa: CASSLLLAGPTDTQYF

d_call: -
v_call: TRBV12-3/TRBV12-4
clone_size: -
j_call: TRBJ1-5
cdr3_nt: TGTGCCAGCAGTTTCGGGGGGTCCAATCAGCCCCGGCATTTT
cdr3_aa: CASSFGGSNQPRHF

d_call: TRBD2
v_call: TRBV6-2/TRBV6-3
clone_size: -
j_call: TRBJ2-7
cdr3_nt: TGTGCCAGCAGTTACGCGAGGGGAGGGCACGAGCAGTACTTC
cdr3_aa: CASSYARGGHEQYF

d_call: TRBD2
v_call: TRBV20-1
clone_size: -
j_call: TRBJ2-7
cdr3_nt: TGCAGTGCTAGAGAGCGAGCGGGAGTGAACTGCGAGCAGTACTTC
cdr3_aa: CSARERAGVNCEQYF

d_call: -
v_call: TRBV29-1
clone_size: -
j_call: TRBJ1-2
cdr3_nt: TGCAGCGTTGTGGGGGACTATGGCTACACCTTC
cdr3_aa: CSVVGDYGYTF

d_call: TRBD2
v_call: TRBV24-1
clone_size: -
j_call: TRBJ2-1
cdr3_nt: TGTGCCACCAGTGACACGACTAGCGGGAGGGCTAGCTCCTACAATGGGCAGTTCTTC
cdr3_aa: CATSDTTSGRASSYNGQFF

d_call: TRBD2
v_call: TRBV5-4
clone_size: -
j_call: TRBJ2-2
cdr3_nt: TGTGCCAGCAGCAGGACTAGCGGGGGGGCCGCCGGGGAGCTGTTTTTT
cdr3_aa: CASSRTSGGAAGELFF

d_call: -
v_call: TRBV7-8
clone_size: -
j_call: TRBJ2-3
cdr3_nt: TGTGCCAGCAGTCCCCTTCAGAATACGCAGTATTTT
cdr3_aa: CASSPLQNTQYF

d_call: -
v_call: TRBV6-1
clone_size: -
j_call: TRBJ1-5
cdr3_nt: TGTGCCAGCAGTGAAGCCGGCATCATACAGCCCCAGCATTTT
cdr3_aa: CASSEAGIIQPQHF

d_call: TRBD1
v_call: TRBV7-2
clone_size: -
j_call: TRBJ2-1
cdr3_nt: TGTGCCAGCAGCTTAGCCCTGACAGGGACCCTCTACAATGAGCAGTTCTTC
cdr3_aa: CASSLALTGTLYNEQFF

d_call: TRBD2
v_call: TRBV9
clone_size: -
j_call: TRBJ2-1
cdr3_nt: TGTGCCAGCAGCCTTGTAGCGGGAGGGCCTCTCAATGAGCAGTTCTTC
cdr3_aa: CASSLVAGGPLNEQFF

d_call: -
v_call: TRBV29-1
clone_size: few
j_call: TRBJ2-1
cdr3_nt: TGCAGCGTTGGCGTTCATGAGCAGTTCTTC
cdr3_aa: CSVGVHEQFF

d_call: TRBD1
v_call: TRBV10-3
clone_size: -
j_call: TRBJ2-3
cdr3_nt: TGTGCCGCAGGGACAGGGAGAACAAATACGCAGTATTTT
cdr3_aa: CAAGTGRTNTQYF

d_call: TRBD1
v_call: TRBV4-3
clone_size: -
j_call: TRBJ1-4
cdr3_nt: TGCGCCGGCAGCCAAGGAAGCTCGAGGGACAGGTTTTTT
cdr3_aa: CAGSQGSSRDRFF

d_call: TRBD1
v_call: TRBV15
clone_size: once
j_call: TRBJ1-1
cdr3_nt: TGTGCCACCAGCAGACACCAGGGGGGGAACACTGAAGCTTTCTTT
cdr3_aa: CATSRHQGGNTEAFF

d_call: TRBD1
v_call: TRBV20-1
clone_size: -
j_call: TRBJ2-5
cdr3_nt: TGCAGTGCTAGAGCCAGGACAGGCTTCGAGACCCAGTACTTC
cdr3_aa: CSARARTGFETQYF

d_call: -
v_call: TRBV6-2/TRBV6-3
clone_size: -
j_call: TRBJ1-5
cdr3_nt: TGTGCCAGCAGTTCCCGGCTAAATCAGCCCCAGCATTTT
cdr3_aa: CASSSRLNQPQHF

d_call: -
v_call: TRBV7-2
clone_size: many
j_call: TRBJ2-4
cdr3_nt: TGTGCCAGCAGCTTAGGTCCTAGCCGGGGGAACATTCAGTACTTC
cdr3_aa: CASSLGPSRGNIQYF

d_call: -
v_call: TRBV6-2/TRBV6-3
clone_size: few
j_call: TRBJ2-5
cdr3_nt: TGTGCCAGCAGTTACTCGAGAGGGACCGCAGAGACCCAGTACTTC
cdr3_aa: CASSYSRGTAETQYF

d_call: TRBD1
v_call: TRBV27
clone_size: few
j_call: TRBJ2-7
cdr3_nt: TGTGCCAGCACCACTAGACAGGGAATCTCCTACGAGCAGTACTTC
cdr3_aa: CASTTRQGISYEQYF

d_call: -
v_call: TRBV4-3
clone_size: few
j_call: TRBJ2-3
cdr3_nt: TGCGCCAGCAGCCAAGGCCAGTCCTCCACAGATACGCAGTATTTT
cdr3_aa: CASSQGQSSTDTQYF

d_call: TRBD1
v_call: TRBV7-6
clone_size: -
j_call: TRBJ2-5
cdr3_nt: TGTGCCGGCAGCTTACAAATAGGGGGCTACCAAGAGACCCAGTACTTC
cdr3_aa: CAGSLQIGGYQETQYF

d_call: -
v_call: TRBV9
clone_size: few
j_call: TRBJ2-7
cdr3_nt: TGTGCCAGCAGCGTAGACGGGACTGACTACGAGCAGTACTTC
cdr3_aa: CASSVDGTDYEQYF

d_call: TRBD2
v_call: TRBV7-2
clone_size: -
j_call: TRBJ2-1
cdr3_nt: TGTGCCAGCAGCCCGGCGGGGGCGGGGGGGCCACGAGAGCAGTTCTTC
cdr3_aa: CASSPAGAGGPREQFF

d_call: TRBD1
v_call: TRBV3-1
clone_size: -
j_call: TRBJ2-5
cdr3_nt: TGTGCCAGCAGCCAAGATAAGGTCAGGGGGCAAGAGACCCAGTACTTC
cdr3_aa: CASSQDKVRGQETQYF

d_call: -
v_call: TRBV4-1
clone_size: many
j_call: TRBJ2-5
cdr3_nt: TGCGCCAGCAGCCAAATGTCTACAGATCAAGAGACCCAGTACTTC
cdr3_aa: CASSQMSTDQETQYF

d_call: -
v_call: TRBV15
clone_size: once
j_call: TRBJ2-7
cdr3_nt: TGTGCCACCAGCAGGTGGGGCAATGAGCAGTACTTC
cdr3_aa: CATSRWGNEQYF

d_call: -
v_call: TRBV2
clone_size: -
j_call: TRBJ2-3
cdr3_nt: TGTGCCAGCAGTGAGTCTAGGGTAGGACTAGATACGCAGTATTTT
cdr3_aa: CASSESRVGLDTQYF

d_call: TRBD1
v_call: TRBV6-2/TRBV6-3
clone_size: -
j_call: TRBJ2-7
cdr3_nt: TGTGCCAGCAGGGATGGACAGGGATCATTTCCCTACGAGCAGTACTTC
cdr3_aa: CASRDGQGSFPYEQYF

d_call: -
v_call: TRBV20-1
clone_size: few
j_call: TRBJ2-7
cdr3_nt: TGCAGTGCCCAGGTTCTGGGGAACGGGCGAGGGCATTTATACGAGCAGTACTTC
cdr3_aa: CSAQVLGNGRGHLYEQYF

d_call: TRBD1
v_call: TRBV6-1
clone_size: -
j_call: TRBJ2-7
cdr3_nt: TGTGCCAGCAGTGAGAGACAGGGGATTGAGCAGTACTTC
cdr3_aa: CASSERQGIEQYF